A single sample gave rise to the 7 T cell receptor beta chains below, sequenced in a study of blood T cell repertoires in COVID-19. Assay used: immunoSEQ multiplex PCR; TCRdb lists only in-frame clones, some missing. The sample consists of a few hundred thousand clones, roughly 85% of them appearing once. The sample was peripheral blood. These receptors all stem from a woman between 18 and 30 years old with acute or convalescent COVID-19.

The chain links TRBV19 to TRBJ2-1, with TRBD2 matching 10 bases. Trimming took 5 bases from V and 5 from J; bases not matched to a gene: 3. This CDR3 has 14 amino acids. Per the germline V gene, CDR1 is LNHDA and CDR2 is SQIVND (reference sequence). DNA for the CDR3: TGTGCCAGTAGTGTCCTAGCGGGAGACAATGAGCAGTTCTTC. Its protein product is CASSVLAGDNEQFF. Complete variable domain (other parts from reference TRBV19 and TRBJ2-1): DGGITQSPKYLFRKEGQNVTLSCEQNLNHDAMYWYRQDPGQGLRLIYYSQIVNDFQKGDIAEGYSVSREKKESFPLTVTSAQKNPTAFYLCASSVLAGDNEQFFGPGTRLTVL.

The chain combines TRBV28 with TRBJ2-7, with 9 bases matching TRBD1. V shed 6 bases and J 3 bases; nucleotides not matched to a gene: 9. Germline loops: CDR1 MDHEN, CDR2 SYDVKM. This CDR3 has 15 amino acids. CDR3 in DNA: TGTGCCAGCAGCCCGGGACAGGGAGGAGTCTACGAGCAGTACTTC. Translated: CASSPGQGGVYEQYF.

This rearrangement joins TRBV5-6 to TRBJ2-3; tentatively, D is TRBD2 (6 bases). The CDR3 is made up of 14 amino acids. Germline V gene sequence: CDR1 SGHDT, CDR2 YYEEEE. V was clipped by 8 bases and J by 1 base, with 14 bases between them. Here the CDR3 reads CASRSGLRTDTQYF. The CDR3 DNA is TGTGCCAGTCGGTCCGGACTACGCACAGATACGCAGTATTTT.

The chain links TRBV6-5 to TRBJ1-6; D gene uncertain. In germline, CDR1 is MNHEY, CDR2 SVGAGI. V was shortened by 2 bases and J by 5 bases, with 7 bases between the two germline ends. This CDR3 is built from 14 residues. CDR3 nucleotides: TGTGCCAGCAGTTACGGCATCCATAATTCACCCCTCCACTTT. This gives the protein CASSYGIHNSPLHF.

There are a few counts of this clone. The chain combines TRBV9 with TRBJ1-5, with TRBD1 as a possible D gene (5 bases). This CDR3 is 15 amino acids long. V lost 0 bases, J lost 5 bases, and 12 bases lay in between. Looked up from germline, CDR1 is SGDLS and CDR2 is YYNGEE. The CDR3 DNA is TGTGCCAGCAGCGTAGCTGGGGCAGGCGATCAGCCCCAGCATTTT. Translation: CASSVAGAGDQPQHF.

This clone showed up just once. The CDR3 region has the DNA TGTGCCAGCAGCGAGGGGGTCCCTGAAGCTTTCTTT. Translation gives CASSEGVPEAFF. The rearrangement uses TRBV7-8 and TRBJ1-1; weak D call: TRBD1 (6 bases). Deletions cut 5 bases from V and 6 bases from J, with 10 bases between. The CDR3 is made up of 12 amino acids. Per the germline V gene, CDR1 is SGHVS and CDR2 is FQNEAQ.

The chain links TRBV28 to TRBJ2-7; 8 bases are shared with TRBD1. V gave up 6 bases and J gave up 6 bases; unmatched junction bases: 10. Germline CDR1 and CDR2: MDHEN and SYDVKM. The CDR3 totals 14 residues. The DNA for the CDR3 is TGTGCCAGCAGGTCCGCGGACAGGGATTCCGAGCAGTACTTC. This codes for CASRSADRDSEQYF.